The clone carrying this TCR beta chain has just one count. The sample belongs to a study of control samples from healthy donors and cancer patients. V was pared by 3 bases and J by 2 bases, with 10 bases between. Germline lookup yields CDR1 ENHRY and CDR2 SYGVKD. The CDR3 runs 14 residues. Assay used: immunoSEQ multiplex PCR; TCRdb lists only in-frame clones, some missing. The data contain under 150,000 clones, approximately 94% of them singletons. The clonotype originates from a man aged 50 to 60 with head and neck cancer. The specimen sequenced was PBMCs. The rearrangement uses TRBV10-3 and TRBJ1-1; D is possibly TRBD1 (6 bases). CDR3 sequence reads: CAISDTGYNTEAFF. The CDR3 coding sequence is TGTGCCATCAGTGATACAGGGTATAACACTGAAGCTTTCTTT.